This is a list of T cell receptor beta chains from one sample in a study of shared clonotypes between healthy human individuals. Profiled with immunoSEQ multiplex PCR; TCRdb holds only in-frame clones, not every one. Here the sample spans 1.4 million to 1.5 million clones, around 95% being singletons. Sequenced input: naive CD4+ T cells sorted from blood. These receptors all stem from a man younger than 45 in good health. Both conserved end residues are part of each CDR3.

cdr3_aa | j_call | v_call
CASSLGGLIGTDTQYF | TRBJ2-3 | TRBV5-8
CASSSPRGGNTGELFF | TRBJ2-2 | TRBV7-7
CASSFRRGLDPYEQFF | TRBJ2-1 | TRBV19
CASSEYGGRYYNEQFF | TRBJ2-1 | TRBV2
CASSLSTWGTGELFF | TRBJ2-2 | TRBV7-3
CASSSRDRLGEQYF | TRBJ2-7 | TRBV18
CAISERTGRQGAQETQYF | TRBJ2-5 | TRBV10-3
CASKDGTGGQPQHF | TRBJ1-5 | TRBV7-2
CASSLVSSSDTQYF | TRBJ2-3 | TRBV7-2
CASSQLPGTAVTGELFF | TRBJ2-2 | TRBV4-1